Presented here are 15 T cell receptor beta chains from one specimen sequenced in a study of early T cells in non-severe SARS-CoV-2 infection (dated by TCRdb to the early 2020s). The library was produced with 5' RACE. Sequencing was performed on a NextSeq 500. Using fastp at Q25 and MiXCR, TCRdb reprocessed the public reads and kept productive beta chains. All rows with the same CDR3 protein become a single entry with the most common DNA and genes. The sample table records fewer than 120,000 distinct CDR3 sequences; roughly 12% of these occur just once. 3.8% of the sample rests with the top ten. This sample comprised whole blood, obtained at baseline. These receptors came from an adult who was a healthcare worker with PCR-confirmed SARS-CoV-2 infection or an uninfected control (not recorded which).

V gene TRBV2 combines with J gene TRBJ2-6; 7 positions match TRBD2. Germline trimming cut 5 bases from V and 2 bases from J; bases unmatched to any gene: 6. Germline V gene data show CDR1 as SNHLY and CDR2 as FYNNEI. CDR3 size: 16 residues. CDR3: CASSRDYLPGANVLTF. The CDR3 region has the DNA TGTGCCAGCAGTAGGGACTATCTACCTGGGGCCAACGTCCTGACTTTC.

The V gene is TRBV20-1, the J gene TRBJ2-2; 9 bases match TRBD1. The CDR3 length is 15 residues. Germline values: CDR1 DFQATT, CDR2 SNEGSKA (reference sequence). J lost 4 bases, V lost 5 bases, and 8 bases had no gene match. The DNA of the CDR3 is TGCAGTGCTTCTAAACAGGGGGCGAGCACCGGGGAGCTGTTTTTT. It codes for CSASKQGASTGELFF.

The genes are TRBV7-2 and TRBJ1-3; the D gene is possibly TRBD1 (5 bases). Looked up from germline, CDR1 is SGHTA and CDR2 is FQGNSA. The CDR3 is 14 residues long. V was clipped by 4 bases and J by 7 bases, with 14 bases between them. CDR3 amino acids: CASSSGFGANTIYF. In nucleotides, the CDR3 is TGTGCCAGCAGCTCCGGGTTTGGGGCCAACACCATATATTTT. The full variable domain, with the rest looked up from reference TRBV7-2 and TRBJ1-3, is GAGVSQSPSNKVTEKGKDVELRCDPISGHTALYWYRQSLGQGLEFLIYFQGNSAPDKSGLPSDRFSAERTGGSVSTLTIQRTQQEDSAVYLCASSSGFGANTIYFGEGSWLTVV.

Only a few counts were recorded for this clonotype. This chain links TRBV5-1 with TRBJ1-2; D is perhaps TRBD1 (6 bases). The CDR3 extends over 12 amino acids. V was cut by 4 bases and J by 5 bases, with 9 bases left in between. Germline CDR1 SGHRS, CDR2 YFSETQ. CDR3 in amino acids: CASSPDSYGYTF. DNA for the CDR3: TGCGCCAGCAGCCCGGACAGTTATGGCTACACCTTC.

The genes are TRBV20-1 and TRBJ1-2, with unresolved D. The CDR3 has 10 residues. CDR1 is DFQATT and CDR2 is SNEGSKA in the germline V gene (reference sequence). V lost 5 bases and J lost 6, with 7 bases in between. The chain's CDR3 is CSAVRNGYTF. In nucleotides, the CDR3 is TGCAGTGCTGTAAGGAATGGCTACACCTTC.

The V call is TRBV18, the J call TRBJ1-2, with TRBD1 as a possible D gene (6 bases). Germline CDR1 is KGHSH and CDR2 is LQKENI. The V end was cut by 4 bases, the J end by 0 bases, with 12 bases between. CDR3 length: 15 residues. The CDR3 DNA follows: TGTGCCAGCTCACTGGACAGCTCAGCTAACTATGGCTACACCTTC. Translating gives CASSLDSSANYGYTF.

This clonotype came up many times. CDR3 protein: CASSPSQGLSSPLHF. CDR3 bases: TGTGCCAGCAGTCCGTCACAGGGGCTTAGTTCACCCCTCCACTTT. This chain connects TRBV28 to TRBJ1-6, with 7 bases that match TRBD1. The V gene end was trimmed by 5 bases and the J gene end by 9 bases; junction bases not matched to a gene: 10. The germline CDR1 and CDR2 sequences are MDHEN and SYDVKM. The CDR3 runs to 15 residues.

This clonotype came up a few times. The J gene is TRBJ2-2, the V gene TRBV5-4; either TRBD1 or TRBD2 may supply D (5 bases each). The germline V gene has CDR1 SGHNT and CDR2 YYREEE (reference sequence). The CDR3 loop spans 15 amino acids. V dropped 4 bases and J dropped 2 bases, with 12 bases sitting between them. The CDR3 region is CASSGARANTGELFF. The CDR3 coding sequence is TGTGCCAGCAGCGGGGCGCGGGCCAACACCGGGGAGCTGTTTTTT. Supplemented by reference TRBV5-4 and TRBJ2-2, the full variable domain reads ETGVTQSPTHLIKTRGQQVTLRCSSQSGHNTVSWYQQALGQGPQFIFQYYREEENGRGNFPPRFSGLQFPNYSSELNVNALELDDSALYLCASSGARANTGELFFGEGSRLTVL.

This clonotype has a count of ten or more. The chain has TRBV29-1 and TRBJ2-3; D tentatively fits TRBD1 or TRBD2 (6 bases each). This CDR3 has 13 amino acids. The V and J ends lost 8 bases and 0 bases respectively, with 12 bases between them. The germline V gene encodes CDR1 SQVTM and CDR2 ANQGSEA. The CDR3 coding sequence is TGCAGCTGCGGGACATCTAGCACAGATACGCAGTATTTT. It specifies CSCGTSSTDTQYF.

This chain links TRBV7-9 with TRBJ2-1; TRBD2 agrees at 7 bases. This CDR3 is built from 13 residues. In germline, CDR1 is SEHNR, CDR2 FQNEAQ (reference sequence). V shed 9 bases and J 2 bases; nucleotides not matched to a gene: 4. The CDR3 DNA reads TGTGCCAGTGAGCGGGGTGCCTACAATGAGCAGTTCTTC. It is translated as CASERGAYNEQFF.

The chain employs TRBV18 and TRBJ2-7, with D possibly matching TRBD1 (6 bases). CDR1 KGHSH and CDR2 LQKENI come from the germline V gene. The CDR3 length is 15 residues. V lost 2 bases and J lost 2, with 13 bases in between. The CDR3 DNA reads TGTGCCAGCTCACCATTCGAGACAGGACCCTACGAGCAGTACTTC. As protein: CASSPFETGPYEQYF.

This clonotype was observed a few times. This chain uses TRBV4-1 with TRBJ1-2; perhaps TRBD1 as D (6 bases). V was clipped by 3 bases and J by 2 bases, with 19 bases between them. CDR3 length: 17 amino acids. The germline gives CDR1 MGHRA, CDR2 YSYEKL. The CDR3 loop reads CASSHAYRAEDNYGYTF. The CDR3 DNA reads as TGCGCCAGCAGCCACGCCTACAGGGCCGAAGACAACTATGGCTACACCTTC.

This chain uses TRBV9 with TRBJ2-2; TRBD1 is a possible D gene (6 bases). The ends were cut back, 4 bases at V and 5 bases at J, with 15 bases in the middle. Germline V gene sequence: CDR1 SGDLS, CDR2 YYNGEE. The CDR3 totals 15 residues. CDR3 sequence reads: CASSSSPGQTGELFF. CDR3 DNA sequence: TGTGCCAGCAGCTCTAGCCCTGGACAGACCGGGGAGCTGTTTTTT.

This clonotype has a count of ten or more. This chain links TRBV19 with TRBJ2-3; D uncertain. Germline-derived CDR1 and CDR2 are LNHDA and SQIVND (reference sequence). The CDR3 length is 15 residues. V was cut by 9 bases and J by 1 base, with 17 bases left in between. The CDR3 region is CASRSGIGGTDTQYF. CDR3 nucleotides: TGTGCCAGCCGGTCGGGCATTGGCGGCACAGATACGCAGTATTTT.

Only a few counts were recorded for this clonotype. The chain employs TRBV6-6 and TRBJ1-1, with D perhaps matching TRBD1 (5 bases). V lost 5 bases to trimming and J lost 2 bases, with 21 bases between them. Germline V CDR1 and CDR2: MNHNY, SVGAGI (reference sequence). The CDR3 loop spans 17 amino acids. The CDR3 DNA reads as TGTGCCAGCAGTACTGACTCGCGGACAATCGAAAACACTGAAGCTTTCTTT. It translates to CASSTDSRTIENTEAFF.